This TCR beta chain is from a study of human T cells and chemical hapten exposure. Broader study findings: No shift was seen in TCRs above 1 in 1000 frequency with DPC sensitization. The formation of large CDR3 similarity clusters by expanded TCRs significantly exceeded that of controls.

The CDR3 length is 15 residues. Germline V gene lookup returns CDR1 ENHRY and CDR2 SYGVKD. With 5 bases clipped from V and 5 bases from J, the junction kept 8 bases outside the gene matches. As to this clonotype: Antigen specificity is unknown.

The sample's time point: patch test 1, 2 weeks after DPC sensitization. The treatment is: therapeutic diphenylcyclopropenone sensitization with weekly scalp DPC. Unfractionated whole blood yielded total RNA. TCRdb used MiXCR to reprocess the RACE reads, holding one entry per CDR3 protein. The sample lists about 83,000 distinct CDR3 sequences, 7.5% to 9% occurring once. The sample here was whole blood, taken in connection with sensitization to the hapten diphenylcyclopropenone (DPC). This sequence was found in a woman aged 25-40 years with alopecia areata. Some clones in this sample may be carry-over from other donors' samples. The chain uses TRBV10-3 and TRBJ2-5; 10 bases are a match to TRBD2. CDR3 protein: CAISISGGQGETQYF. CDR3 in DNA: TGTGCCATCAGTATTAGCGGGGGGCAGGGTGAGACCCAGTACTTC.